This T cell receptor beta chain was captured by sequencing in a study of cytomegalovirus exposure and HLA in healthy donors. V lost 1 base and J lost 7, with 8 bases in between. The CDR3 runs 12 residues. Germline lookup yields CDR1 SGHDN and CDR2 FVKESK. Amplification used 60 Vbeta primers and 13 Jbeta primers. Using immunoSEQ multiplex PCR, the repertoire was profiled, and TCRdb retains in-frame clones only, with some absent. Seen here are 75,000 to 90,000 clones, over 65% observed once, and the top ten hold 2.5% to 4%. The specimen sequenced was PBMCs. The chain is built from TRBV14 and TRBJ2-7; D remains unclear. The source of this sequence is a man aged 50-60 years in good health and CMV-seronegative. The CDR3: CASSQVVSEQYF. The CDR3, as DNA: TGTGCCAGCAGCCAAGTTGTGTCGGAGCAGTACTTC.